This T cell receptor beta chain emerged from a study of beta chain features in type 1 diabetes. Study-level information: All samples together contributed around 98,000,000 sorted cells for examination.

This CDR3 spans 13 amino acids. The V gene's germline CDR1 is SGHTA and CDR2 FQGNSA. V gave up 5 bases and J gave up 3 bases; unmatched junction bases: 3. This clone was seen more than once but under ten times. Antigen: not known. Findings and limits, study-wide: Among patients with Type 1 diabetes, TCRB CDR3s were moderately but significantly shorter in every one of the four CD4+ subsets. These data did not resolve whether HLA type affects TCRB rearrangement.

Investigators reverse transcribed all isolated RNA, so they sequenced expressed TCRB transcripts. Only in-frame clones appear in the TCRdb table, and some are missing; sequencing was by immunoSEQ multiplex PCR. The sample has fewer than 400,000 clones; around 7.6% are singletons. CD4+ naive, central memory, regulatory and stem cell-like memory cells were sorted via CD45RO/CCR7/CD25/CD127/CD95/CD27. This TCR came from a woman between 18 and 29 years old in good health. The rearrangement joins TRBV7-2 to TRBJ2-5, with 7 bases fitting TRBD1. The specimen sequenced was central memory CD4+ T cells from blood. CDR3 loop: CASSVDREETQYF. CDR3 DNA: TGTGCCAGCAGCGTCGACAGGGAAGAGACCCAGTACTTC.